The source of this T cell receptor beta chain is a study of T cell responses to AZD1222 COVID-19 vaccine. Findings of the study overall: Spike-specific TCR breadth and depth were elevated following two AZD1222 doses. Donors were mostly white British, more females; clonal diversity possibly underestimated.

TCRdb keeps only in-frame clones here, not all; method: immunoSEQ multiplex PCR. The data show under 110,000 clones, about 90% seen once. On this clone itself: The antigen remains unidentified.

The input for sequencing was peripheral blood, taken 28 days after the second AZD1222 dose. The TCR originated in an adult who received the AZD1222 COVID-19 vaccine.

The CDR3, as DNA: TGTGCCAGCAGTTGGGACAGGACAGATACGCAGTATTTT. Amino acid sequence: CASSWDRTDTQYF. The chain recombines TRBV5-6 with TRBJ2-3; 8 bases align to TRBD1. The J segment lost 3 bases and the V segment lost 5 bases, leaving 2 bases of the junction unmatched. CDR1 is SGHDT and CDR2 is YYEEEE in the germline V gene. The CDR3 extends over 13 amino acids.